Here is one T cell receptor (beta chain) with its context. The antigen is not known. The data belong to a study of T cell responses to AZD1222 COVID-19 vaccine. Findings and caveats of the study: Just a handful of AZD1222 recipients were seropositive at baseline. Breadth and depth of Spike-specific TCRs rose after two AZD1222 doses.

From germline, CDR1 is LNHNV and CDR2 YYDKDF (reference sequence). The CDR3 loop spans 15 amino acids. Trimming pared 0 bases from V and 4 bases from J, leaving 9 bases between. The protocol was immunoSEQ multiplex PCR, while the TCRdb copy is restricted to in-frame clones and leaves out a portion. Of around 58,000 clones in the sample, roughly 90% were seen once. Source: peripheral blood, taken 28 days after the second AZD1222 dose. The chain combines TRBV15 with TRBJ1-4, with a weak D call TRBD1 (5 bases). This sequence originates from an adult who received the AZD1222 COVID-19 vaccine. CDR3 sequence reads: CATSRDVGDNEKLFF. For the CDR3, the DNA is TGTGCCACCAGCAGAGATGTGGGGGATAATGAAAAACTGTTTTTT.